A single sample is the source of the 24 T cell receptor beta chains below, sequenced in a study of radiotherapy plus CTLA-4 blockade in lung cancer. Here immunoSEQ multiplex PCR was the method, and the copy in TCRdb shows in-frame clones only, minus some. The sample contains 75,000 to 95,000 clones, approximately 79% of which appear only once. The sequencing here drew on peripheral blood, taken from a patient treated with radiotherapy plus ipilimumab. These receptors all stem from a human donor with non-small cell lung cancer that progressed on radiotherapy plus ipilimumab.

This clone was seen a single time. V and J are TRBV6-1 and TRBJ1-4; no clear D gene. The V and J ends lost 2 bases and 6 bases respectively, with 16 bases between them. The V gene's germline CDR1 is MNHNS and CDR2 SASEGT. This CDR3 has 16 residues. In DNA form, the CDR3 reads TGTGCCAGCAGTGAAAGGGTGTCTCGGAGGGATGAAAAACTGTTTTTT. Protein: CASSERVSRRDEKLFF.

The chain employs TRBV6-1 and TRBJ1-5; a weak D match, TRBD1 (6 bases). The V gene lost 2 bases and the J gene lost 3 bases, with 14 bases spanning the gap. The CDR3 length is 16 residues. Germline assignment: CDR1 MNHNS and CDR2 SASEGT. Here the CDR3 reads CASSEWEGGYNQPQHF. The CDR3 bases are TGTGCCAGCAGTGAATGGGAGGGGGGTTACAATCAGCCCCAGCATTTT.

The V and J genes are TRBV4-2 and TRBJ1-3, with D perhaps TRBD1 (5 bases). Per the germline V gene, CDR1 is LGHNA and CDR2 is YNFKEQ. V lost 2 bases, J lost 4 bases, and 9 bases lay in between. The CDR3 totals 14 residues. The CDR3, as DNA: TGTGCCAGCAGCCAACAGGGTTCCGGAAACACCATATATTTT. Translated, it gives CASSQQGSGNTIYF.

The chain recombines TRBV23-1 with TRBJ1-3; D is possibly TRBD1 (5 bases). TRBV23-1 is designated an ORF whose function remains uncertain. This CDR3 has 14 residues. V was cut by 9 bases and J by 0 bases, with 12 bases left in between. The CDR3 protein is CASPTGTSGNTIYF. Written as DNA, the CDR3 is TGCGCCAGTCCGACCGGGACCTCTGGAAACACCATATATTTT.

CDR3 sequence: CASSLFRGENTEAFF. CDR3 bases: TGTGCCAGCAGTTTATTCCGGGGAGAGAACACTGAAGCTTTCTTT. V and J are TRBV28 and TRBJ1-1; no clear D gene. The germline V gene has CDR1 MDHEN and CDR2 SYDVKM. V was cut by 1 base and J by 1 base, with 10 bases left in between. CDR3 length: 15 amino acids.

The CDR3 sequence is CASSQVAEIRYEQYF. The CDR3 DNA is TGTGCCAGCAGCCAAGTGGCGGAGATCCGCTACGAGCAGTACTTC. This chain uses TRBV5-4 with TRBJ2-7; D is undetermined. This CDR3 has 15 amino acids. Germline loops: CDR1 SGHNT, CDR2 YYREEE (reference sequence). Trimming cost V 4 bases and J 3 bases, with 17 bases left between them.

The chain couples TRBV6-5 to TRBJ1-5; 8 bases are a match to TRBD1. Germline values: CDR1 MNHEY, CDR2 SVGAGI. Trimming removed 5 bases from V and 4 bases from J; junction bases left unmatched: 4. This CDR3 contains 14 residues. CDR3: CASSDRGLNQPQHF. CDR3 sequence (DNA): TGTGCCAGCAGTGACAGGGGCCTTAATCAGCCCCAGCATTTT.

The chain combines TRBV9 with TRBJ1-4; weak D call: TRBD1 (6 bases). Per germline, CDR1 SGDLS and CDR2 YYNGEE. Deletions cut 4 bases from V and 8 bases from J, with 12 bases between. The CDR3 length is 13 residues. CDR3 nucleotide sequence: TGTGCCAGCAGCAGACAGGACGGGGAAAAACTGTTTTTT. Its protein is CASSRQDGEKLFF.

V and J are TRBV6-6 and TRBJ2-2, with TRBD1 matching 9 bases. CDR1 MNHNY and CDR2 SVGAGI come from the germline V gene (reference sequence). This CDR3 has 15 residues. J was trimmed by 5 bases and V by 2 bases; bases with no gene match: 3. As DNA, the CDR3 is TGTGCCAGCAGTTACCCCGGGACAGGGACCGGGGAGCTGTTTTTT. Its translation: CASSYPGTGTGELFF.

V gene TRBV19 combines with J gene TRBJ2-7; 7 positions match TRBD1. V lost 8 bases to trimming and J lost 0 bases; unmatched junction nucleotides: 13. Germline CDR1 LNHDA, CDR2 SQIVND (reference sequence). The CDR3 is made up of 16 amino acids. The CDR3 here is CASPTSGQDDSYEQYF. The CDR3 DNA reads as TGTGCCAGTCCAACCTCTGGACAGGACGACTCCTACGAGCAGTACTTC.

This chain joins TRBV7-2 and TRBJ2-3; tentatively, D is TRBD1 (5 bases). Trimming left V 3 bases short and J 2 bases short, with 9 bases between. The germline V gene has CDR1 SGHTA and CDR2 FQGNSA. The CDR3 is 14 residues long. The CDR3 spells CASSFDRITDTQYF. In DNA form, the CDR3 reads TGTGCCAGCAGCTTCGACAGAATCACAGATACGCAGTATTTT.

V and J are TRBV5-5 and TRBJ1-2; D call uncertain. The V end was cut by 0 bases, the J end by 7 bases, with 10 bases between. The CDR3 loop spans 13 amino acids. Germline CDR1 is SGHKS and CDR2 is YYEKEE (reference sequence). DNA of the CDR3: TGTGCCAGCAGCTTGGACGTTCGGGGTGGCTACACCTTC. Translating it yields CASSLDVRGGYTF. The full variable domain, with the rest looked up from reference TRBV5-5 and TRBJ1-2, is DAGVTQSPTHLIKTRGQQVTLRCSPISGHKSVSWYQQVLGQGPQFIFQYYEKEERGRGNFPDRFSARQFPNYSSELNVNALLLGDSALYLCASSLDVRGGYTFGSGTRLTVV.

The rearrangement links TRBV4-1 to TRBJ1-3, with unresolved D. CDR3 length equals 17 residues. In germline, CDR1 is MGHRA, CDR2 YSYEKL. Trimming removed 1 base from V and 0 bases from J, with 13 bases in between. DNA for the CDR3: TGCGCCAGCAGCCAAGTTATCGGAAGGAGCTCTGGAAACACCATATATTTT. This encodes CASSQVIGRSSGNTIYF.

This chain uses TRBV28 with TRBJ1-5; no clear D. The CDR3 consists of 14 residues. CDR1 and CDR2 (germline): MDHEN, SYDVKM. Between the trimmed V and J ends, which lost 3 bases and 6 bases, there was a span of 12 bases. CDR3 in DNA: TGTGCCAGCAGTTTCGTACTAGGGCCTCAGCCCCAGCATTTT. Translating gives CASSFVLGPQPQHF.

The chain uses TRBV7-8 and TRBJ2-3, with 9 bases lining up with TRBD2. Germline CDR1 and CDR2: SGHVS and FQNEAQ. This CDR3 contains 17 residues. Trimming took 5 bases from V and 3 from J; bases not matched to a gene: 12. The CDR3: CASSPRGAGGGTDTQYF. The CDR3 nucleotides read TGTGCCAGCAGCCCCCGGGGAGCGGGGGGCGGGACAGATACGCAGTATTTT.

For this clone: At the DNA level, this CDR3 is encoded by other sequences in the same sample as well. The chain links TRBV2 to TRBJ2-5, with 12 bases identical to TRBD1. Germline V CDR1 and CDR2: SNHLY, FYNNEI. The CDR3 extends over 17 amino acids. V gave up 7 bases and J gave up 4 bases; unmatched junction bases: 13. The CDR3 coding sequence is TGTGCCAGCAATTTTATGGGACAGGGGGCGATGTCAGAGACCCAGTACTTC. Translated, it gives CASNFMGQGAMSETQYF.

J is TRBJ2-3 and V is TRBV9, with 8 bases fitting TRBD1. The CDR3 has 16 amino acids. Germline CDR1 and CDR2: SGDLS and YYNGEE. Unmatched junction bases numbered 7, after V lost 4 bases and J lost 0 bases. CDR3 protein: CASSSFGQGSTDTQYF. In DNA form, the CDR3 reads TGTGCCAGCAGCTCCTTCGGACAGGGCAGCACAGATACGCAGTATTTT.

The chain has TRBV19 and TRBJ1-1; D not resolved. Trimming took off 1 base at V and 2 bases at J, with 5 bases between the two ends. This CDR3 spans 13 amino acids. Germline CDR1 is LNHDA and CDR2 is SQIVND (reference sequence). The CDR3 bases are TGTGCCAGTAGTATAGGGGAAAACACTGAAGCTTTCTTT. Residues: CASSIGENTEAFF.

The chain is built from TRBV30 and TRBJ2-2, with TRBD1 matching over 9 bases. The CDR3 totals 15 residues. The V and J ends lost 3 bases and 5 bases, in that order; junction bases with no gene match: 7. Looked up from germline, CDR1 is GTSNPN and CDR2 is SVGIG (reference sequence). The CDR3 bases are TGTGCCTGGAGCACAGGGGGCGCAAAGACCGGGGAGCTGTTTTTT. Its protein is CAWSTGGAKTGELFF.

As DNA, the CDR3 is TGTGCCAGTAGGCGGGCGGTTGAAGCTTTCTTT. Its translation: CASRRAVEAFF. This chain connects TRBV19 to TRBJ1-1, with no clear D. V was trimmed by 6 bases and J by 7 bases, leaving 9 bases between them. Germline CDR1 reads LNHDA; CDR2 reads SQIVND (reference sequence). The CDR3 runs 11 residues.

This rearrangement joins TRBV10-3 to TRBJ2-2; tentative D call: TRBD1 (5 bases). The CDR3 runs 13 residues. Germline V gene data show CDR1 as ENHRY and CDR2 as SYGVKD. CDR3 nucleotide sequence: TGTGCTATAGGGCAGGGGAACACCGGGGAGCTGTTTTTT. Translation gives CAIGQGNTGELFF.

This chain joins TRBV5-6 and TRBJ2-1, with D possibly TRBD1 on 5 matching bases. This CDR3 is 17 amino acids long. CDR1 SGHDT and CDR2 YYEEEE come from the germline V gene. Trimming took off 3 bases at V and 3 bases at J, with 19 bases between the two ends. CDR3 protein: CASSSARTLSRYNEQFF. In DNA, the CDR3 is TGTGCCAGCAGCTCGGCTCGGACACTCTCCCGCTACAATGAGCAGTTCTTC.

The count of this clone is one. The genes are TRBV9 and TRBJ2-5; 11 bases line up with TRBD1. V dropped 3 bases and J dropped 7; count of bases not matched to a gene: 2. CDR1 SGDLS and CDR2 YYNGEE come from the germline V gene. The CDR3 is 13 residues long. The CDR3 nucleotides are TGTGCCAGCAGCGCAGGACAGGGGGCGACCCAGTACTTC. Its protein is CASSAGQGATQYF.

CDR3 in amino acids: CASSLGVRGGAYNEQFF. The CDR3 DNA is TGCGCCAGCAGCTTAGGTGTTCGCGGGGGGGCTTACAATGAGCAGTTCTTC. V and J are TRBV5-1 and TRBJ2-1; TRBD2 matches at 9 bases. Germline-derived CDR1 and CDR2 are SGHRS and YFSETQ. V lost 2 bases and J lost 4; bases outside the gene matches: 10. CDR3 length equals 17 residues.